A single sample is the source of the 4 T cell receptor beta chains below, sequenced in a study of T cell repertoires in cytomegalovirus infection. What these receptors recognize is not known. TCRdb re-derived calls from the reads in MiXCR, one entry per CDR3 protein. This sample has hundreds of thousands of distinct CDR3 sequences, with 30% to 35% found just once. This material consisted of cultured CD8+ T cells from PBMCs, taken from culture after CMV antigen stimulation. The receptor set was obtained from a human donor in good health (CMV status not recorded). Some clones in this sample may be carry-over from other donors' samples.

This clonotype was picked up one time. The chain is built from TRBV5-1 and TRBJ2-3; a possible D gene is TRBD2 (6 bases). V was pared by 4 bases and J by 3 bases, with 18 bases between. Germline V gives CDR1 SGHRS, CDR2 YFSETQ. The CDR3 has 16 amino acids. The CDR3 DNA is TGCGCCAGCAGCCCCCGAAGGGAGGCGGGAACAGATACGCAGTATTTT. Protein product: CASSPRREAGTDTQYF.

The V call is TRBV5-4, the J call TRBJ1-2; 8 bases are a match to TRBD1. Per the germline V gene, CDR1 is SGHNT and CDR2 is YYREEE (reference sequence). CDR3 length: 14 amino acids. V lost 4 bases to trimming and J lost 6 bases; unmatched junction nucleotides: 8. The CDR3 protein is CASSQSQGAHGYTF. CDR3 DNA sequence: TGTGCCAGCAGCCAGAGTCAGGGGGCACATGGCTACACCTTC.

The chain recombines TRBV10-3 with TRBJ2-3; TRBD1 aligns across 9 bases. J gave up 3 bases and V 3 bases, and 7 bases lay outside the gene matches. CDR3 length: 16 residues. From germline, CDR1 is ENHRY and CDR2 SYGVKD. The CDR3 DNA is TGTGCCATCAGTGAAGGAGGACAGGGGTTGACAGATACGCAGTATTTT. Translated, it gives CAISEGGQGLTDTQYF.

The chain employs TRBV5-6 and TRBJ1-5, with 7 bases lining up with TRBD1. The CDR3 totals 14 residues. In germline, CDR1 is SGHDT, CDR2 YYEEEE. V shed 3 bases, J shed 3 bases, and the junction held 3 bases outside the gene matches. CDR3 protein: CASSWRGPNQPQHF. The CDR3 coding sequence is TGTGCCAGCAGCTGGAGGGGGCCCAATCAGCCCCAGCATTTT.